A single sample is the source of the 14 T cell receptor beta chains below, sequenced in a study of cytomegalovirus exposure and HLA in healthy donors (TCRdb year 2017). Libraries came from the immunoSEQ multiplex PCR assay. The multiplex PCR relied on a mix of 60 forward primers for TCR Vbeta segments and 13 reverse primers for TCR Jbeta segments. Here the immuneACCESS table is served through TCRdb, limited to in-frame sequences with V and J called. Missing clones are a known gap in these copies; in checked studies unresolved V genes cover under half, and the rest lacks a known reason. Within this sample are over 150,000 clones, with about four fifths of them counted one time only. The top ten clones comprise about 2.8% of the sample. The sample comprised PBMCs. The receptor source for this set is a man aged 18 to 35 in good health and CMV-seronegative.

V gene TRBV12-5 combines with J gene TRBJ1-2, with TRBD1 matching over 7 bases. Germline loops: CDR1 LGHNT, CDR2 FRNRAP. V lost 10 bases to trimming and J lost 4 bases; unmatched junction nucleotides: 9. The CDR3 has 13 amino acids. Here the CDR3 DNA reads TGTGCTACTGCCCGAGACAGGGCCTATGGCTACACCTTC. Translation gives CATARDRAYGYTF.

The chain combines TRBV21-1 with TRBJ1-1. TRBV21-1 is classified as a pseudogene. This CDR3 region has 16 residues. CDR3 sequence (DNA): TGTGCCAGCAGCAAAGCAGGCGGGGCCCCGAACACTGAAGCTTTCTTT. Protein product: CASSKAGGAPNTEAFF.

The chain uses TRBV5-1 and TRBJ2-1; 7 nucleotides align to TRBD1. This CDR3 region has 13 residues. CDR1 is SGHRS, CDR2 YFSETQ, per germline. The ends lost 4 bases at V and 4 bases at J; junction bases unmatched: 2. The DNA for the CDR3 is TGCGCCAGCAGCCAGACAGGGTACAATGAGCAGTTCTTC. This codes for CASSQTGYNEQFF. The full variable domain, with the rest looked up from reference TRBV5-1 and TRBJ2-1, is KAGVTQTPRYLIKTRGQQVTLSCSPISGHRSVSWYQQTPGQGLQFLFEYFSETQRNKGNFPGRFSGRQFSNSRSEMNVSTLELGDSALYLCASSQTGYNEQFFGPGTRLTVL.

This clone was seen a few times. This chain joins TRBV4-3 and TRBJ2-1; 10 nucleotides match TRBD2. Germline CDR1 is LGHNA and CDR2 is YSLEER. V gave up 0 bases and J gave up 5 bases; unmatched junction bases: 10. The CDR3 has 18 amino acids. The CDR3 sequence is CASSQDLVAGGSDNEQFF. The CDR3 region has the DNA TGCGCCAGCAGCCAAGATCTCGTAGCGGGGGGATCTGACAATGAGCAGTTCTTC.

The chain combines TRBV28 with TRBJ1-1; D might be TRBD1 (6 bases). Trimming cost V 6 bases and J 5 bases, with 10 bases left between them. The germline CDR1 and CDR2 sequences are MDHEN and SYDVKM. The CDR3 consists of 12 residues. The CDR3 sequence: CASSSQGTEAFF. The CDR3, as DNA: TGTGCCAGCAGCTCACAGGGAACTGAAGCTTTCTTT.

The chain recombines TRBV4-3 with TRBJ2-1; a possible D gene is TRBD2 (6 bases). CDR3 length: 15 amino acids. Trimming stripped 5 bases from V and 1 base from J, with 12 bases between. CDR1 is LGHNA and CDR2 is YSLEER in the germline V gene. CDR3 region: CASSAGGVSYNEQFF. CDR3 DNA sequence: TGCGCCAGCAGCGCCGGCGGGGTATCCTACAATGAGCAGTTCTTC.

In its sample, this clone was seen a few times. The J gene is TRBJ2-7, the V gene TRBV7-2; the match to TRBD1 covers 8 bases. CDR1 is SGHTA and CDR2 is FQGNSA in the germline V gene. V was pared by 0 bases and J by 5 bases, with 9 bases of the junction left unmatched. The CDR3 consists of 16 residues. DNA for the CDR3: TGTGCCAGCAGCTTAGCGCTCGGTCAGGGGGCCAACGAGCAGTACGTC. Its translation: CASSLALGQGANEQYV.

V is TRBV5-1 and J is TRBJ2-2; D possibly corresponds to TRBD1 (6 bases). Germline V gene lookup returns CDR1 SGHRS and CDR2 YFSETQ. V dropped 2 bases and J dropped 5 bases, with 13 bases sitting between them. The CDR3 is 15 amino acids. The CDR3 sequence is CASSLAGTTTGELFF. CDR3 bases: TGCGCCAGCAGCTTAGCCGGGACAACGACCGGGGAGCTGTTTTTT.

The V gene is TRBV7-3, the J gene TRBJ2-2; D is possibly TRBD1 (6 bases). Germline CDR1 is SGHTA and CDR2 is FQGTGA. CDR3 size: 15 residues. V lost 2 bases and J lost 7, with 14 bases in between. CDR3 sequence: CASSLVRTAYGELFF. The DNA of the CDR3 is TGTGCCAGCAGCTTAGTACGGACAGCCTACGGGGAGCTGTTTTTT. Supplemented by reference TRBV7-3 and TRBJ2-2, the full variable domain reads GAGVSQTPSNKVTEKGKYVELRCDPISGHTALYWYRQSLGQGPEFLIYFQGTGAADDSGLPNDRFFAVRPEGSVSTLKIQRTERGDSAVYLCASSLVRTAYGELFFGEGSRLTVL.

The V call is TRBV5-1, the J call TRBJ2-6; maybe TRBD2 (5 bases). CDR1 and CDR2 (germline): SGHRS, YFSETQ. The CDR3 consists of 17 residues. V lost 9 bases and J lost 0, with 19 bases in between. DNA for the CDR3: TGCGCCATTCTCGTCCGCGGGCCCAACTCTGGGGCCAACGTCCTGACTTTC. Protein: CAILVRGPNSGANVLTF.

The gene calls are TRBV27 and TRBJ1-4; D remains unclear. This CDR3 has 13 amino acids. V gave up 4 bases and J gave up 7 bases, with 10 bases separating them. Germline V gene sequence: CDR1 MNHEY, CDR2 SMNVEV (reference sequence). CDR3 in DNA: TGTGCCAGCAGTTGGGCCAGTGCTGAAAAACTGTTTTTT. This codes for CASSWASAEKLFF.

This sequence joins TRBV11-3 and TRBJ2-2; D gene ambiguous. The length of the CDR3 is 12 residues. Deletions cut 2 bases from V and 6 bases from J, with 4 bases between. CDR1 is SGHNT, CDR2 YENEEA, per germline. The CDR3 sequence: CASSLNSGELFF. CDR3 coding DNA: TGTGCCAGCAGCTTAAACTCCGGGGAGCTGTTTTTT.

This clone occurred a few times. This sequence joins TRBV9 and TRBJ1-3; D gene unclear. The CDR3 loop spans 12 amino acids. Trimming took 7 bases from V and 3 from J, leaving 8 bases between them. Germline V lookup: CDR1 SGDLS, CDR2 YYNGEE. The CDR3: CASGPGGNTIYF. The CDR3 nucleotides read TGTGCCAGCGGGCCCGGTGGAAACACCATATATTTT.

This clone was recorded only once. The rearrangement links TRBV11-2 to TRBJ2-7; no clear D gene. CDR1 is SGHAT and CDR2 is FQNNGV in the germline V gene. This CDR3 is built from 15 residues. V was shortened by 0 bases and J by 4 bases, with 13 bases between the two germline ends. The CDR3 spells CASSLEVLFQYEQYF. DNA of the CDR3: TGTGCCAGCAGCTTAGAGGTCCTCTTTCAGTACGAGCAGTACTTC.